Each of the 32 T cell receptor beta chains below was sequenced from the same sample in a study of metastatic and nonmetastatic thyroid tumors. None of the patients had undergone any treatment ahead of thyroid surgery. TCRdb recomputed clones from the PCR reads via MiXCR. In the table there are tens of thousands of clones, roughly 50% of which are singletons. Sequences were obtained from tumor tissue. The receptors stem from a male donor with papillary thyroid cancer or a benign thyroid nodule (not recorded which). Some clones in this sample may be carry-over from other donors' samples.

The chain combines TRBV5-6 with TRBJ1-1; D gene unclear. V lost 4 bases, J lost 0 bases, and 7 bases lay in between. In germline, CDR1 is SGHDT, CDR2 YYEEEE. The CDR3 has 13 amino acids. As DNA, the CDR3 is TGTGCCAGCAGCGTGGCCATGAACACTGAAGCTTTCTTT. This sequence encodes CASSVAMNTEAFF.

The genes are TRBV27 and TRBJ1-6; 7 bases match TRBD1. CDR1 is MNHEY and CDR2 is SMNVEV in the germline V gene (reference sequence). The junction had 10 bases not matched to a gene; V was cut back by 0 bases and J by 5 bases. The CDR3 is 18 residues long. The CDR3 DNA sequence: TGTGCCAGCAGTTTATCTCGGACAGGAGTAAATAATAATTCACCCCTCCACTTT. It specifies CASSLSRTGVNNNSPLHF.

This clone was observed a handful of times. The chain joins TRBV24-1 to TRBJ1-5; 9 bases map to TRBD1. The germline gives CDR1 KGHDR, CDR2 SFDVKD. V trimming: 4 bases; J trimming: 0 bases; junction bases outside the gene matches: 3. The CDR3 is made up of 16 amino acids. CDR3 nucleotides: TGTGCCACCAGTGACCCGACAGGGGGTAGCAATCAGCCCCAGCATTTT. Its protein product is CATSDPTGGSNQPQHF.

This clone occurred a few times. The V gene is TRBV19, the J gene TRBJ2-5; 7 nucleotides align to TRBD2. Germline V gene lookup returns CDR1 LNHDA and CDR2 SQIVND (reference sequence). The CDR3 covers 11 residues. The V and J ends lost 6 bases and 5 bases, in that order; junction bases with no gene match: 0. The CDR3 DNA is TGTGCCAGTAGGCGGGGGGAGACCCAGTACTTC. Amino acids: CASRRGETQYF.

The chain recombines TRBV5-6 with TRBJ2-3; the match to TRBD2 covers 7 bases. This CDR3 has 15 amino acids. V dropped 4 bases and J dropped 0; count of bases not matched to a gene: 5. Looked up from germline, CDR1 is SGHDT and CDR2 is YYEEEE. The CDR3 DNA sequence: TGTGCCAGCAGCGGGGGGGGACCCAGCACAGATACGCAGTATTTT. Its protein is CASSGGGPSTDTQYF.

This clone was counted a single time. The chain joins TRBV20-1 to TRBJ2-7, with 13 bases fitting TRBD2. This CDR3 is built from 15 residues. Germline values: CDR1 DFQATT, CDR2 SNEGSKA (reference sequence). Trimming took 0 bases from V and 4 from J; bases not matched to a gene: 3. CDR3 region: CSAREGLAGRYEQYF. The CDR3 nucleotides read TGCAGTGCTAGAGAGGGACTAGCGGGACGGTACGAGCAGTACTTC.

The table lists this clone with a few counts. The chain links TRBV4-1 to TRBJ2-1; TRBD1 might be the D (6 bases). The CDR3 has 14 amino acids. Trimming shortened V by 3 bases and J by 13 bases, and 19 bases separated the two germline ends. The germline CDR1 and CDR2 sequences are MGHRA and YSYEKL. The CDR3, as DNA: TGCGCCAGCAGCCAGGGGGCCCCAGTGGCTGCTCAGTTCTTC. Translated: CASSQGAPVAAQFF.

This clone was seen more than once but under ten times. This chain uses TRBV28 with TRBJ1-3, with 9 bases lining up with TRBD1. Germline-derived CDR1 and CDR2 are MDHEN and SYDVKM. The CDR3 contains 15 residues. Trimming removed 2 bases from V and 7 bases from J; junction bases left unmatched: 6. In DNA form, the CDR3 reads TGTGCCAGCAGTTTAGCGGGGACAGGGTTGAACACCATATATTTT. Translated, it gives CASSLAGTGLNTIYF. Filled out from reference TRBV28 and TRBJ1-3, the complete variable domain reads DVKVTQSSRYLVKRTGEKVFLECVQDMDHENMFWYRQDPGLGLRLIYFSYDVKMKEKGDIPEGYSVSREKKERFSLILESASTNQTSMYLCASSLAGTGLNTIYFGEGSWLTVV.

The gene calls are TRBV30 and TRBJ1-3, with TRBD1 matching over 8 bases. This CDR3 comprises 13 residues. Trimming cost V 7 bases and J 8 bases; bases outside gene matches: 10. The germline gives CDR1 GTSNPN, CDR2 SVGIG (reference sequence). Here the CDR3 reads CAFWTRTGHTIYF. In DNA form, the CDR3 reads TGTGCCTTTTGGACTAGGACAGGGCACACCATATATTTT.

The V and J genes are TRBV20-1 and TRBJ2-5, with TRBD1 identical over 7 bases. The CDR3 spans 13 residues. V gave up 5 bases and J gave up 0 bases; unmatched junction bases: 3. The germline CDR1 and CDR2 sequences are DFQATT and SNEGSKA (reference sequence). The chain's CDR3 is CSALGTDQETQYF. The CDR3 bases are TGCAGTGCTTTAGGGACAGACCAAGAGACCCAGTACTTC.

V is TRBV20-1 and J is TRBJ1-1; no clear D gene. This CDR3 region has 12 residues. Germline values: CDR1 DFQATT, CDR2 SNEGSKA (reference sequence). V gave up 3 bases and J gave up 4 bases, with 9 bases separating them. CDR3 sequence (DNA): TGCAGTGCTAGCGGCGTCATCACTGAAGCTTTCTTT. Translating gives CSASGVITEAFF.

This clone has a single count. V and J are TRBV4-1 and TRBJ2-3; 7 nucleotides line up with TRBD2. This CDR3 comprises 16 residues. V shed 3 bases, J shed 8 bases, and the junction held 14 bases outside the gene matches. CDR1 is MGHRA and CDR2 is YSYEKL in the germline V gene. The CDR3 region has the DNA TGCGCCAGCAGCCAGGGAGGGTTAGGAGTCCGAGGTACGCAGTATTTT. It encodes CASSQGGLGVRGTQYF.

The rearrangement links TRBV11-1 to TRBJ2-1, with D perhaps matching TRBD2 (5 bases). CDR1 and CDR2 from the germline V gene are SGHAT and FQDESV (reference sequence). V was shortened by 5 bases and J by 1 base, with 21 bases between the two germline ends. This CDR3 spans 18 amino acids. The CDR3 region is CASSPTSGSRPSYNEQFF. For the CDR3, the DNA is TGTGCCAGCAGCCCTACATCGGGGTCCCGCCCTTCCTACAATGAGCAGTTCTTC.

This clone has a handful of counts. V usage is TRBV6-6 and J usage is TRBJ2-7, with D possibly TRBD2 on 6 matching bases. This CDR3 has 15 amino acids. Germline V gives CDR1 MNHNY, CDR2 SVGAGI (reference sequence). Trimming took 3 bases from V and 0 from J, leaving 12 bases between them. In nucleotides, the CDR3 is TGTGCCAGCAGTTATCTGGGGGGTTCCTCCTACGAGCAGTACTTC. Encoded protein: CASSYLGGSSYEQYF.

V is TRBV20-1 and J is TRBJ2-1, with 8 bases fitting TRBD2. The CDR3 runs 15 residues. Germline CDR1 and CDR2: DFQATT and SNEGSKA (reference sequence). V lost 0 bases and J lost 8; bases outside the gene matches: 9. The CDR3 DNA follows: TGCAGTGCTAGAGATCTGGGACTAGTGTGGTATGAGCAGTTCTTC. This sequence encodes CSARDLGLVWYEQFF.

The J gene is TRBJ1-1, the V gene TRBV18, with no clear D. This CDR3 spans 13 amino acids. CDR1 is KGHSH and CDR2 is LQKENI in the germline V gene. V lost 4 bases and J lost 3, with 9 bases in between. CDR3: CASSREQYTEAFF. In DNA, the CDR3 is TGTGCCAGCTCACGCGAACAGTACACTGAAGCTTTCTTT.

The chain employs TRBV7-3 and TRBJ2-2, with 7 bases aligning to TRBD2. Germline trimming cut 6 bases from V and 8 bases from J; bases unmatched to any gene: 9. The CDR3 covers 14 residues. CDR1 and CDR2 (germline): SGHTA, FQGTGA. Here the CDR3 DNA reads TGTGCCAGCAGTCCCCGGGAGGTTTCTGGGGAGCTGTTTTTT. It yields the protein CASSPREVSGELFF.

The V call is TRBV27, the J call TRBJ1-6, with 7 bases fitting TRBD1. There are 13 residues in the CDR3. V shed 6 bases and J 10 bases; nucleotides not matched to a gene: 6. Germline V CDR1 and CDR2: MNHEY, SMNVEV (reference sequence). Written as DNA, the CDR3 is TGTGCCAGCAGGAAACAGGGGCGATCACCCCTCCACTTT. As protein: CASRKQGRSPLHF.

This clone was found once. The V and J genes are TRBV7-8 and TRBJ1-2, with D perhaps TRBD1 (5 bases). CDR1 SGHVS and CDR2 FQNEAQ come from the germline V gene. Trimming stripped 3 bases from V and 3 bases from J, with 17 bases between. The length of the CDR3 is 16 residues. As DNA, the CDR3 is TGTGCCAGCAGCTTTGATCGGGACGACCTCGACTATGGCTACACCTTC. It specifies CASSFDRDDLDYGYTF.

As regards this clone: One junction end disagrees with the germline gene, perhaps due to a read error. This chain uses TRBV6-5 with TRBJ1-1; D not certain. Germline lookup yields CDR1 MNHEY and CDR2 SVGAGI. CDR3 length: 13 amino acids. The CDR3 sequence: CASSDSDNTEAFF. CDR3 sequence (DNA): TGTGCCAGCAGTGACTCGGACAACACTGAAGCTTTCTTT.

Written as DNA, the CDR3 is TGTGCCAGCTTAGGGATCGACTATGGCTACACCTTC. This sequence encodes CASLGIDYGYTF. V gene TRBV6-1 combines with J gene TRBJ1-2; no definite D call. The V gene lost 8 bases and the J gene lost 3 bases, with 10 bases spanning the gap. Germline V gives CDR1 MNHNS, CDR2 SASEGT. This CDR3 is 12 amino acids long.

The table lists this clone with a few counts. V usage is TRBV28 and J usage is TRBJ1-1, with D possibly being TRBD1 (6 bases). Deletions cut 3 bases from V and 0 bases from J, with 11 bases between. The CDR3 totals 15 residues. From germline, CDR1 is MDHEN and CDR2 SYDVKM. Here the CDR3 reads CASSLYREMNTEAFF. CDR3 bases: TGTGCCAGCAGTTTGTACAGGGAGATGAACACTGAAGCTTTCTTT.

This clone is medium-sized by share. This chain links TRBV7-2 with TRBJ1-6; the D is unclear. Trimming shortened V by 4 bases and J by 7 bases, and 11 bases separated the two germline ends. Germline values: CDR1 SGHTA, CDR2 FQGNSA. The CDR3 is made up of 14 amino acids. The CDR3 spells CASSSQPGNSPLHF. The CDR3 coding sequence is TGTGCCAGCAGCTCACAACCGGGAAATTCACCCCTCCACTTT.

The chain couples TRBV5-6 to TRBJ1-4; maybe TRBD1 (5 bases). This CDR3 region has 14 residues. CDR1 and CDR2 from the germline V gene are SGHDT and YYEEEE. The V gene lost 1 base and the J gene lost 7 bases, with 11 bases spanning the gap. The CDR3 reads CASSLLSGFEKLFF. The CDR3 DNA sequence: TGTGCCAGCAGCTTGCTGTCAGGGTTTGAAAAACTGTTTTTT. The complete variable domain, with remaining parts taken from reference TRBV5-6 and TRBJ1-4, reads DAGVTQSPTHLIKTRGQQVTLRCSPKSGHDTVSWYQQALGQGPQFIFQYYEEEERQRGNFPDRFSGHQFPNYSSELNVNALLLGDSALYLCASSLLSGFEKLFFGSGTQLSVL.

The CDR3 DNA reads as TGTGCCAGCAGACCCTTCTCGGACATCCCAGCGGGCTACACCTTC. Residues: CASRPFSDIPAGYTF. This chain links TRBV6-1 with TRBJ1-2; D may be TRBD1 (5 bases). V lost 6 bases to trimming and J lost 8 bases, with 22 bases between them. The CDR3 covers 15 residues. Germline CDR1 reads MNHNS; CDR2 reads SASEGT.

This clone occurred a few times. V usage is TRBV19 and J usage is TRBJ2-7, with TRBD2 identical over 9 bases. V shed 4 bases and J 6 bases; nucleotides not matched to a gene: 10. The CDR3 spans 15 residues. Germline V gene lookup returns CDR1 LNHDA and CDR2 SQIVND (reference sequence). The CDR3 DNA reads TGTGCCAGTAGTACCGGTCGGGCTAGCGGGACCGAGCAGTACTTC. It specifies CASSTGRASGTEQYF.

The J gene is TRBJ2-3, the V gene TRBV11-2; D is uncertain. The V and J ends lost 3 bases and 2 bases respectively, with 9 bases between them. This CDR3 has 14 amino acids. Germline V lookup: CDR1 SGHAT, CDR2 FQNNGV. The CDR3 DNA is TGTGCCAGCAGCTTCGAACAGCACACAGATACGCAGTATTTT. It specifies CASSFEQHTDTQYF.

This clone was counted between two and nine times. The chain has TRBV6-7 and TRBJ1-2; D possibly corresponds to TRBD1 (5 bases). TRBV6-7 is an ORF, with its function uncertain. V was cut by 2 bases and J by 1 base, with 5 bases left in between. The CDR3 spans 13 residues. The CDR3 nucleotides read TGTGCCAGCAGTTACGGACATAACTATGGCTACACCTTC. Protein: CASSYGHNYGYTF.

The V call is TRBV5-1, the J call TRBJ2-7; D gene uncertain. The V gene's germline CDR1 is SGHRS and CDR2 YFSETQ. Trimming took 4 bases from V and 2 from J, leaving 13 bases between them. The CDR3 extends over 14 amino acids. CDR3 bases: TGCGCCAGCAGCCACGAGATGTCCCCCTACGAGCAGTACTTC. Translating it yields CASSHEMSPYEQYF.

The table lists this clone with a few counts. Other DNA sequences in this sample translate to the same CDR3. The chain combines TRBV15 with TRBJ2-6; D is uncertain. The CDR3 is 15 amino acids. The germline V and J ends were trimmed by 1 base and 0 bases, with 4 bases remaining between them. Germline V gives CDR1 LNHNV, CDR2 YYDKDF (reference sequence). CDR3 sequence (DNA): TGTGCCACCAGCAGAGTGAGCTCTGGGGCCAACGTCCTGACTTTC. Translating gives CATSRVSSGANVLTF.

For the CDR3, the DNA is TGTGCCAGCTCACCACGGATTTCAGATAATTCACCCCTCCACTTT. Amino acid sequence: CASSPRISDNSPLHF. The chain has TRBV18 and TRBJ1-6, with unresolved D. This CDR3 contains 15 residues. V was pared by 1 base and J by 5 bases, with 9 bases between. Germline V gene sequence: CDR1 KGHSH, CDR2 LQKENI.

This clone was counted a few times. The chain uses TRBV6-1 and TRBJ2-2; the D gene could be TRBD1 or TRBD2 (5 bases each). Per germline, CDR1 MNHNS and CDR2 SASEGT. The CDR3 covers 14 residues. Trimming stripped 8 bases from V and 6 bases from J, with 16 bases between. The CDR3 loop is CASREGRVPGELFF. The CDR3 DNA reads as TGTGCCAGCCGAGAGGGGCGAGTCCCCGGGGAGCTGTTTTTT.